This TCR beta chain was retrieved from a study of blood T cell repertoires in COVID-19. Turning to the study itself: PBMCs, B-cell-depleted T cells, or T cells provided the cDNA or gDNA that made up the material.

Authors' analysis steps: Amplifying reference gene primers gave estimates of nucleated cell counts. TCRdb keeps only in-frame clones here, not all; method: immunoSEQ multiplex PCR. The D gene and trimming were derived from the DNA, and the V and J assignments and clone size from that table. The table lists a few hundred thousand clones, 75% to 90% of them singletons, with less than 9% in the top ten. The Seattle patients joined while their infection was active and were tracked longitudinally afterward. V lost 5 bases to trimming and J lost 5 bases, with 15 bases between them. CDR3 length: 14 amino acids. Germline CDR1 reads SGHTA; CDR2 reads FQGNSA.

What was sequenced was peripheral blood. The clonotype originates from a woman aged 60-75 years with COVID-19, enrolled during active disease. The rearrangement uses TRBV7-2 and TRBJ1-2; the D is unclear. CDR3 residues: CASSPTRTDYGYTF. As DNA, the CDR3 is TGTGCCAGCAGCCCGACCCGGACTGATTATGGCTACACCTTC.